This TCR beta chain was sequenced during a study of T-cell memory formation after mild COVID-19. Study details: TCR clusters were largely donor specific.

CDR1 is MNHEY and CDR2 is SVGAGI in the germline V gene. V was clipped by 0 bases and J by 10 bases, with 10 bases between them. The CDR3 runs 13 residues. The study, taken as a whole, reports: Second-wave clones reaching peak frequency on day 37 lacked confirmed SARS-CoV-2 specificity.

About this clonotype: Its antigen remains unidentified.

TCRdb reprocessed the 5' RACE reads via MiXCR and lists one record per CDR3 protein. The repertoire holds 80,000 to 95,000 distinct CDR3 sequences, with about 23% as singletons. The TCR comes from a man younger than 35 who had mild COVID-19 (a few samples of this study predate the infection). Cell type and time point are not known. Source material: PBMCs or a T cell subset sorted from them (not recorded which). The chain recombines TRBV6-5 with TRBJ2-1, with D unresolved. In DNA form, the CDR3 reads TGTGCCAGCAGTTACTCGATAGGGAACGAGCAGTTCTTC. It codes for CASSYSIGNEQFF.